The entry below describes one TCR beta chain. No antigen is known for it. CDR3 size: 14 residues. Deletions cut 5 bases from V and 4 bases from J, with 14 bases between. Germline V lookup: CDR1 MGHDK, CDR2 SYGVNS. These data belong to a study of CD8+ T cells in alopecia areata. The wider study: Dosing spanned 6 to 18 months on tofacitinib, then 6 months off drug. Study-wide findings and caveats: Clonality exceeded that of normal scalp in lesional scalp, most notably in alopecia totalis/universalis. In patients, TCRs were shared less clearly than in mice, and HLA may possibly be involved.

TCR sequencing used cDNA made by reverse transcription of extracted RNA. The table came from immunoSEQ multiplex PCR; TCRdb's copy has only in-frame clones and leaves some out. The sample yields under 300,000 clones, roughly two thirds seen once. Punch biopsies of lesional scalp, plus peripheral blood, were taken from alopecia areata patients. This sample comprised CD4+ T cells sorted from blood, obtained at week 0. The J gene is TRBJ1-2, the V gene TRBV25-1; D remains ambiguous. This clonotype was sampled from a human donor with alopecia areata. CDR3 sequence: CASSSLSDFYGYTF. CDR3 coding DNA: TGTGCCAGCAGTTCTCTATCGGACTTCTATGGCTACACCTTC.